The source of this TCR beta chain is a study of blood T cells in healthy people across ages. Study-level results: Measured against age, TCR beta diversity per million T cells decreased in a roughly linear manner.

Through a sample-barcoded 5' primer and a J-beta primer mix, a second PCR was run for roughly 6 to 12 cycles. Every sample gave at least 3 million paired-end reads containing CDR3. Each CDR3 protein gets one entry after TCRdb re-called the 5' RACE reads with MiXCR. The table has some 900,000 distinct CDR3 sequences, 25% to 30% seen once; the top ten hold approximately 15%. The table lists this clonotype with a few counts. Its antigen is as yet unknown. Healthy Caucasian individuals from Russia aged about 6 to 90 were enrolled as donors. The length of the CDR3 is 15 residues. V lost 4 bases to trimming and J lost 1 base; unmatched junction nucleotides: 6. Per germline, CDR1 MNHNS and CDR2 SASEGT.

This receptor was taken from a woman older than 75 in good health. The chain joins TRBV6-1 to TRBJ1-1; 7 bases are shared with TRBD1. Sequencing was done on a sample of blood. CDR3 nucleotide sequence: TGTGCCAGCAGTGTCAAGGGGACAGCGAACACTGAAGCTTTCTTT. This encodes CASSVKGTANTEAFF.